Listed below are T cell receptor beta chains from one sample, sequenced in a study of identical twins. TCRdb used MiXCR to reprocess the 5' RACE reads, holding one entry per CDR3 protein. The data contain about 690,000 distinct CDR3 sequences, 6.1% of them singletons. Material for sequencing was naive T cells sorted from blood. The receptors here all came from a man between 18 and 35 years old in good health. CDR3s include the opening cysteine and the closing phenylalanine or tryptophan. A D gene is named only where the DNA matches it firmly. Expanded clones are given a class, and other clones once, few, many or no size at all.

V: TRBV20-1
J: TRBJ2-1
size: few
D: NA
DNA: TGCAGTGCTAGTTACCAGAACAATGAGCAGTTCTTC
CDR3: CSASYQNNEQFF

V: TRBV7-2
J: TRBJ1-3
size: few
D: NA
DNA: TGTGCCAGCAGCTCTCCGGGACGGGCCTCTGGAAACACCATATATTTT
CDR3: CASSSPGRASGNTIYF

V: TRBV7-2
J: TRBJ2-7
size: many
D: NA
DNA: TGTGCCAGCAGCCCCAACCAGGGGCGCGAGCAGTACTTC
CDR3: CASSPNQGREQYF

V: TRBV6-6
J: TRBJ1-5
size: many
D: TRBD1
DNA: TGTGCCAGTATGATCAGGGGGAACCAGCCCCAGCATTTT
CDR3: CASMIRGNQPQHF

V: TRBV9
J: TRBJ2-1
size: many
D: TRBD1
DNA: TGTGCCAGCAGCTCCGGGACAGCCGTCAATGAGCAGTTCTTC
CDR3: CASSSGTAVNEQFF

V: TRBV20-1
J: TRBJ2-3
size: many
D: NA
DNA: TGCAGTGCTAGAGATCCCCTAAGCAGGGTCACAGATACGCAGTATTTT
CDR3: CSARDPLSRVTDTQYF

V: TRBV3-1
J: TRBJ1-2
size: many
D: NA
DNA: TGTGCCAGCAGCCAAAAAACAGGACCCTATGGCTACACCTTC
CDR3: CASSQKTGPYGYTF

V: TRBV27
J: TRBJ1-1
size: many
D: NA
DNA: TGTGCCAGCAGCCCTAGAGGTCACGGGACGAACACTGAAGCTTTCTTT
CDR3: CASSPRGHGTNTEAFF

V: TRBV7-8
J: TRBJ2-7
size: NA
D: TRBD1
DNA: TGTGCCAGCAGCTTAGCAGGGGGCCCCCACGAGCAGTACTTC
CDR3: CASSLAGGPHEQYF

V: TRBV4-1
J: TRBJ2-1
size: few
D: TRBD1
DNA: TGCGCCAGCAGCCAATTGACAGGGGGCATTGCCTACAATGAGCAGTTCTTC
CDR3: CASSQLTGGIAYNEQFF

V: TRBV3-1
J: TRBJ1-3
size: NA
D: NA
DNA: TGTGCCAGCAGCCAAGGTGGACGGTTCTCTGGATACACCATATATTTT
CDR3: CASSQGGRFSGYTIYF

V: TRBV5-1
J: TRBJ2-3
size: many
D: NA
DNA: TGCGCCAGCAGTCCCGACGGAGATACGCAGTATTTT
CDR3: CASSPDGDTQYF

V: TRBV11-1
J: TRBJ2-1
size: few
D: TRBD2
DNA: TGTGCCAGCACCCTCCTCCAGGGGCGGGAGGGCCTTGTGAATGAGCAGTTCTTC
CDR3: CASTLLQGREGLVNEQFF

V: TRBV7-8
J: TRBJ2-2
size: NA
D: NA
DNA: TGTGCCAGCAGCCCCGCCGGGCCCGGGGAGCTGTTTTTT
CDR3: CASSPAGPGELFF

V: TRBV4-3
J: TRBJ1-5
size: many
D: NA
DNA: TGCGCCAGCAGCCAAGATCCGAATAGCAATCAGCCCCAGCATTTT
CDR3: CASSQDPNSNQPQHF

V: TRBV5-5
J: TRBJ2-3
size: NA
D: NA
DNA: TGTGCCAGCAGCTTGGCGGTCGCGAGGGGGGATACGCAGTATTTT
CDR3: CASSLAVARGDTQYF

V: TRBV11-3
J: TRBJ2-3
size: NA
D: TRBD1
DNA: TGTGCCAGCAGCAAAAAGGGACAGGGCTTCTTCACAGATACGCAGTATTTT
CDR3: CASSKKGQGFFTDTQYF

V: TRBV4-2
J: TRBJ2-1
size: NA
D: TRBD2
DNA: TGTGCCAGCAGCCAAACTAGCGATCTCTATGAGCAGTTCTTC
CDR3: CASSQTSDLYEQFF

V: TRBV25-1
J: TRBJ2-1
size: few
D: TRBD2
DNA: TGTGCCAGCAGTGAATATGTGCCTAGCGGGAACGAGGAGCAGTTCTTC
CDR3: CASSEYVPSGNEEQFF

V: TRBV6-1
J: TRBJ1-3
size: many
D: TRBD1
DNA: TGTGCCAGCAGGCCTATGACAGGGGCTGGAAACACCATATATTTT
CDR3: CASRPMTGAGNTIYF

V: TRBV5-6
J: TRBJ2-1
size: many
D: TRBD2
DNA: TGTGCCAGCAGCTTCCCTGATGGCGGGAGGGATTTCTTC
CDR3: CASSFPDGGRDFF

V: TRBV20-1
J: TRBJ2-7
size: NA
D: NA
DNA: TGCAGTGCTAGAGCCTTGGGGGGAGAGAACTCCTACGAGCAGTACTTC
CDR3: CSARALGGENSYEQYF

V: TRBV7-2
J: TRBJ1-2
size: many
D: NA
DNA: TGTGCCAGCAGCTTAGCGCATGACAGGTCGGGCTACACCTTC
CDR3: CASSLAHDRSGYTF

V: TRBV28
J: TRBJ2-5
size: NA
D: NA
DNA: TGTGCCCTTAGAAAGCCGGGGCAAGAGACCCAGTACTTC
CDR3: CALRKPGQETQYF

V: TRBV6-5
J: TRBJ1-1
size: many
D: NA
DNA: TGTGCCAGCAGTTACTGGGACGGGAACGCTGAAGCTTTCTTT
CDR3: CASSYWDGNAEAFF

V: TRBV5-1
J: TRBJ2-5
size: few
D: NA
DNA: TGCGCCAGCAGCTTGGCGGTTATATCGGAGACCCAGTACTTC
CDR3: CASSLAVISETQYF

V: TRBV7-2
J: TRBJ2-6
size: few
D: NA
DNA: TGTGCCAGCAGCTTAGTCTCCCCCAGATCTGGGGCCAACGTCCTGACTTTC
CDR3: CASSLVSPRSGANVLTF

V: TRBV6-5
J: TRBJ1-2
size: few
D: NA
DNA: TGTGCCAGCAGTTACCTCAGAGGGGGGGCGGCCAATGGCTACACCTTC
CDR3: CASSYLRGGAANGYTF

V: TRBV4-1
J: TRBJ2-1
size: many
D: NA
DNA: TGCGCCAGCAGCCCCCCTGGCAGGAGGGGTGGCAATGAGCAGTTCTTC
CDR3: CASSPPGRRGGNEQFF

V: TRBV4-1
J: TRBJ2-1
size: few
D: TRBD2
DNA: TGCGCCAGCAGCCAAGATCCCCTAGCGGGAGGCCCCTACAATGAGCAGTTCTTC
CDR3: CASSQDPLAGGPYNEQFF

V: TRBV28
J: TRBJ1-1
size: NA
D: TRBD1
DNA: TGTGCCAGCAGTCCTACAGGGGAGGCTGAAGCTTTCTTT
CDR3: CASSPTGEAEAFF

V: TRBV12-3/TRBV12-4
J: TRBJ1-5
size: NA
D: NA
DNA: TGTGCCAGCAGTTCCTTCGGGGGGAATCAGCCCCAGCATTTT
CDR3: CASSSFGGNQPQHF

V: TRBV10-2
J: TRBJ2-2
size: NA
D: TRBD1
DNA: TGCGCCAGCAATCCTGAGACAGGGGCCACCGGGGAGCTGTTTTTT
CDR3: CASNPETGATGELFF

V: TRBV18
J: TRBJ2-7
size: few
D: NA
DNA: TGTGCCAGCTCACCCCTGGCGCACGAGCAGTACTTC
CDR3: CASSPLAHEQYF

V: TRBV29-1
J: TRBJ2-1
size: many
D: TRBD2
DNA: TGCAGCGTTGAAGGACTAGCGGGAGGGCCGAGGTACAATGAGCAGTTCTTC
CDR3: CSVEGLAGGPRYNEQFF

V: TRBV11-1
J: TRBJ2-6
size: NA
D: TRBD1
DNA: TGTGCCAGCAGCGCCCCCCGGGACAGCAACTCTGGGGCCAACGTCCTGACTTTC
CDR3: CASSAPRDSNSGANVLTF

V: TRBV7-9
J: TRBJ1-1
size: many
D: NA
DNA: TGTGCCAGCAGCTTAGATCGGGTAAACACTGAAGCTTTCTTT
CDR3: CASSLDRVNTEAFF

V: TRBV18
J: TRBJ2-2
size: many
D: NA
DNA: TGTGCCAGCTCAGCCGGCGCGGGAAACACCGGGGAGCTGTTTTTT
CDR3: CASSAGAGNTGELFF

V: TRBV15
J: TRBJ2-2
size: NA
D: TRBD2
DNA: TGTGCCACCCCGAGTGAGGGAGTAGGGACTAGCGGGAGCGGGGAGCTGTTTTTT
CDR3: CATPSEGVGTSGSGELFF

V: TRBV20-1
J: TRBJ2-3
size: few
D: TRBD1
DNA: TGCAGTGCTAGAGATCTTCCGAAGTCCGGGACAGGGCGTGGAGATACGCAGTATTTT
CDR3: CSARDLPKSGTGRGDTQYF

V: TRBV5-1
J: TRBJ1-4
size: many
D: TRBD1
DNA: TGCGCCAGCAGCCGGGACAGAGGACGGGAAAAACTGTTTTTT
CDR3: CASSRDRGREKLFF

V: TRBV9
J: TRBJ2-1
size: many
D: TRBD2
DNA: TGTGCCAGCAGCAACCCCGGGACTAGCAATGAGCAGTTCTTC
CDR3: CASSNPGTSNEQFF

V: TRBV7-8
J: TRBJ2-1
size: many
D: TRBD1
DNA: TGTGCCAGCAGCTTACAGGGCTTCCAGGGGGCCAATGAGCAGTTCTTC
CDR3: CASSLQGFQGANEQFF

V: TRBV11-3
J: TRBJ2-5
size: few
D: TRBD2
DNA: TGTGCCAGCAGCCCAAATACCGGGACTAGCTTGCAAGAGACCCAGTACTTC
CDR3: CASSPNTGTSLQETQYF